This record concerns one TCR beta chain sequence. The data were taken from a study of T cell responses to AZD1222 COVID-19 vaccine. Sequencing used immunoSEQ multiplex PCR; TCRdb keeps in-frame clones, though not all of them. The table lists about 140,000 clones, 93% of them singletons. The CDR3 contains 14 residues. Trimming shortened V by 6 bases and J by 6 bases, and 16 bases separated the two germline ends. From germline, CDR1 is SGHAT and CDR2 FQNNGV. Here the sequenced sample was peripheral blood, taken on day 0 of MenACWY control vaccination. The chain employs TRBV11-2 and TRBJ2-3; D is uncertain. The clonotype originates from an adult in good health. CDR3 sequence reads: CASSRPGGTDTQYF. As DNA, the CDR3 is TGTGCCAGCAGTAGACCCGGCGGTACGGATACGCAGTATTTT.